This TCR beta chain was recorded in a study of shared clonotypes between healthy human individuals (TCRdb year 2020). Study-level background: The cohort included three men and a couple of women between 18 and 49 years of age. For each donor, CD4 naive and CD4 memory were each given three plates, CD8 naive was given two plates, and CD8 memory was given one plate. To estimate repertoire size and how much clonotype sharing occurs between individuals, the study deeply sequenced the blood TCR repertoires of several healthy adults. To increase sequencing depth and limit assay-specific biases, TCR repertoire library preparation and sequencing were carried out by different laboratories using diverse techniques. Each donor's leukapheresis produced roughly between about 0.85 and 10 billion PBMCs.

The paper's findings and limits, for the study overall: Pairwise subsampling indicated that sequencing depth was expected to affect the degree of clonotype sharing among donors. Sampling was limited to blood, and TCR repertoires in tissue likely differ from TCR repertoires in blood. Compared with non-shared clonotypes, the clonotypes found in all four sorted-subset donors had higher generation probabilities. The genetic and exposure-history diversity represented was limited by the small number of donors. Naive subsets generally had larger estimated clonotype richness than memory subsets. Rarefaction of sorted-subset datasets indicated incomplete sequencing despite the large sequencing depth. Across a handful of donors, 4.5% to 6.5% of naive CD4, around 3.5% of naive CD8, 2% to 2.5% of memory CD4, and about 0.44% of memory CD8 clonotypes were shared.

Using the deep immunoSEQ assay, multiplex PCR amplified TCR CDR3 regions from genomic DNA. Extracted genomic DNA from each cell subset was spread evenly across all wells of several immunoSEQ 96-well plates, with each plate serving as a replicate. Each replicate PCR for sorted subsets received approximately 200 ng genomic DNA, equal to 30,000 or so T cell genomes. Purified libraries were quantified with a Qubit 3.0 fluorometer, sized on a Bioanalyzer 2100, and re-quantified with the KAPA Library Quantification kit. Each immunoSEQ 96-well plate was sequenced on its own single-read 150-cycle Illumina NextSeq 550 flow cell. In the source study's methods: Because the immunoSEQ output included only junctional sequences and no quality scores, the filtering could not be the same as the filtering used for full-length reads. Sequences were annotated with PyIR, a Python wrapper for IgBLAST v1.9, and V/J genes and CDR3 were assigned using IMGT germline references. Reads were filtered out if the reads had weak V/J assignments (E-value above 1e-6), no CDR3, stop codons, out-of-frame junctions, or ambiguous translated residues. V3J clonotypes were defined by identical inferred V gene, J gene, and CDR3 amino acid sequence. To compute the percentage overlap between repertoires, the number of shared unique clonotypes was divided by the size of the smaller repertoire. Repertoire richness was assessed with RTK rarefaction, the Chao1 estimator, and Recon v2.1 estimates of unobserved clonotypes. Generation probabilities were computed with OLGA for all TCRbeta clonotypes obtained by the gDNA method from four donors. Drawn from immuneACCESS, this table holds only the in-frame rearrangements with V and J called that TCRdb kept. Clones are partly lost; checked studies trace under half to an unresolved V gene and leave the rest unexplained. V, J and clone size reflect that table, while D and trimming were determined from the DNA. This sample is represented by around 510,000 clones; about 96% of them were singletons. The ten largest clones capture about 0.06% of the sample.

The donors were healthy, HIV-negative adults who had no recently reported acute infections or vaccinations. Every donor was a Caucasian adult living in Nashville, Tennessee, USA. CD4+ T cells were enriched by magnetic negative selection, after which naive cells were positively selected on CD45RA and the negative fraction was taken as the memory subset. Blood was obtained by leukapheresis, after which PBMCs were separated by Ficoll-Histopaque density gradient centrifugation and cryopreserved in liquid nitrogen vapor phase. Analytical flow cytometry was used to check the purity and quantity of every magnetically sorted T cell population. Each sorted fraction had its genomic DNA isolated and then quantified by UV absorbance on a Nanodrop 2000c. As regards this clone: Its antigen target is currently unknown. Base qualities are not provided; no much larger clone lies one nucleotide away.

The specimen sequenced was naive CD4+ T cells sorted from blood. In light of the paper, this sample's cell subset or site label describes: CD45RA+ positively selected. The TCR was taken from a woman aged 30 to 39 in good health.

The bases are TGTGCCAGTAGTATAGATGACAGACTCTATGGCTACACCTTC. Its translation reads: CASSIDDRLYGYTF. This chain is built from TRBV19 and TRBJ1-2; matching of 5 bases hints at TRBD1 as the D gene. The CDR3 sequence holds 14 residues, the cysteine and phenylalanine included. CDR3 DNA only is kept here, 42 bases in frame from base 1. Per the germline V gene (reference sequence), LNHDA is the CDR1 and SQIVND is the CDR2. Trimming costs V 0 bases and J 4 bases, and their ends lie 9 bases apart. Joined to the reference TRBV19 and TRBJ1-2 proteins, this CDR3 gives the full variable domain: DGGITQSPKYLFRKEGQNVTLSCEQNLNHDAMYWYRQDPGQGLRLIYYSQIVNDFQKGDIAEGYSVSREKKESFPLTVTSAQKNPTAFYLCASSIDDRLYGYTFGSGTRLTVV.